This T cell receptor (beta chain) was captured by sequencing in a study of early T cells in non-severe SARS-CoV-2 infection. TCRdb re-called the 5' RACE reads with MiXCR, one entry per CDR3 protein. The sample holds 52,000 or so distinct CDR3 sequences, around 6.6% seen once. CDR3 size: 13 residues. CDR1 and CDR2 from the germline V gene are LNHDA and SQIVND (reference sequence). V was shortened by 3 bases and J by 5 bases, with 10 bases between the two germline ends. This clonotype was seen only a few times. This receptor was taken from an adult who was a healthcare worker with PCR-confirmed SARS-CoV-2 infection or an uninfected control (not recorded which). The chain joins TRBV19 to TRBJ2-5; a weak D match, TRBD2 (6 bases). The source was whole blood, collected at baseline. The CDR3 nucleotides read TGTGCCAGTAGTATTGGAGGGGCCGAGACCCAGTACTTC. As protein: CASSIGGAETQYF.